These 25 T cell receptor beta chains originate from one sample sequenced in a study of T-cell memory formation after mild COVID-19. TCRdb independently ran MiXCR on the 5' RACE reads; one entry per CDR3 protein. The table includes about 560,000 distinct CDR3 sequences, around 15% detected once. The specimen was PBMCs or a T cell subset sorted from them (not recorded which). Receptors originate from an adult woman who had mild COVID-19 (a few samples of this study predate the infection). Cell type and time point are not known.

V gene TRBV7-8 combines with J gene TRBJ2-7; 8 bases agree with TRBD2. The CDR3 is 14 residues long. Germline CDR1 reads SGHVS; CDR2 reads FQNEAQ. After removal of 2 bases from V and 5 bases from J, the junction contained 5 bases not matched to a gene. Here the CDR3 reads CASSLLGGVDEQYF. Written as DNA, the CDR3 is TGTGCCAGCAGCTTACTCGGGGGGGTCGACGAGCAGTACTTC.

This chain joins TRBV6-2 or TRBV6-3 and TRBJ2-1; D not certain. The CDR3 contains 12 residues. V dropped 5 bases and J dropped 6 bases, with 8 bases sitting between them. CDR1 is MNHEY, CDR2 SVGEGT, per germline. The chain's CDR3 is CASSRLANEQFF. In DNA, the CDR3 is TGTGCCAGCAGTCGATTAGCCAATGAGCAGTTCTTC.

The chain joins TRBV24-1 to TRBJ2-1; 12 bases are shared with TRBD2. This CDR3 is 16 amino acids long. The germline CDR1 and CDR2 sequences are KGHDR and SFDVKD. Losses at the gene ends were 3 bases for V and 3 bases for J; bases not matched to a gene: 2. CDR3 sequence (DNA): TGTGCCACCAGTGATGTGACTAGCGGGAGCTACAATGAGCAGTTCTTC. It translates to CATSDVTSGSYNEQFF.

A few counts support this clonotype. The gene calls are TRBV9 and TRBJ2-3, with TRBD2 matching over 11 bases. The germline V gene encodes CDR1 SGDLS and CDR2 YYNGEE. The CDR3 runs 18 residues. V lost 0 bases, J lost 0 bases, and 6 bases stayed unmatched. The DNA of the CDR3 is TGTGCCAGCAGCGTAGCTCTGACTAGCGGGACTAGCACAGATACGCAGTATTTT. Translated, it gives CASSVALTSGTSTDTQYF.

This clonotype was observed a handful of times. The gene calls are TRBV24-1 and TRBJ1-1; TRBD1 matches at 7 bases. The CDR3 consists of 18 residues. J was trimmed by 1 base and V by 4 bases; bases with no gene match: 14. The germline gives CDR1 KGHDR, CDR2 SFDVKD. The CDR3 DNA sequence: TGTGCCACCAGTGAAGGGGAAGACAGGGCCGGGTGGAACACTGAAGCTTTCTTT. This codes for CATSEGEDRAGWNTEAFF.

This clonotype was seen a few times. The chain combines TRBV12-3 or TRBV12-4 with TRBJ1-1, with D perhaps TRBD1 (5 bases). The CDR3 runs 16 residues. V was clipped by 4 bases and J by 2 bases, with 17 bases between them. CDR3 protein: CASSYSMGGGNTEAFF. CDR3 nucleotides: TGTGCCAGCAGTTACTCTATGGGGGGGGGAAACACTGAAGCTTTCTTT.

This clonotype was found a few times. The chain carries TRBV19 and TRBJ1-1; D perhaps matches TRBD1 (5 bases). The CDR3 contains 13 residues. CDR1 and CDR2 from the germline V gene are LNHDA and SQIVND (reference sequence). Trimming took off 4 bases at V and 8 bases at J, with 14 bases between the two ends. In nucleotides, the CDR3 is TGTGCCAGTAGTAGCCACGGGACCCTCGAAGCTTTCTTT. Translating it yields CASSSHGTLEAFF.

The chain combines TRBV7-9 with TRBJ2-7; D is ambiguous. The CDR3 loop spans 14 amino acids. Germline CDR1 and CDR2: SEHNR and FQNEAQ (reference sequence). The V and J ends lost 5 bases and 0 bases respectively, with 11 bases between them. CDR3 region: CASSPPWDSYEQYF. The CDR3, as DNA: TGTGCCAGCAGCCCTCCATGGGACTCCTACGAGCAGTACTTC.

The gene calls are TRBV4-2 and TRBJ2-1; 9 bases align to TRBD1. Germline V gene lookup returns CDR1 LGHNA and CDR2 YNFKEQ. Losses at the gene ends were 3 bases for V and 6 bases for J; bases not matched to a gene: 9. This CDR3 is 16 amino acids long. CDR3 loop: CASSHPGTGWGNEQFF. The CDR3 bases are TGTGCCAGCAGCCATCCCGGGACAGGGTGGGGCAATGAGCAGTTCTTC.

The rearrangement uses TRBV5-1 and TRBJ2-4; TRBD1 aligns across 7 bases. This CDR3 spans 18 amino acids. The V and J ends lost 4 bases and 0 bases, in that order; junction bases with no gene match: 13. Looked up from germline, CDR1 is SGHRS and CDR2 is YFSETQ. The CDR3: CASSPWTGRTLAKNIQYF. CDR3 nucleotides: TGCGCCAGCAGCCCTTGGACAGGCCGAACTTTAGCCAAAAACATTCAGTACTTC.

This chain connects TRBV20-1 to TRBJ1-5, with no clear D. Germline assignment: CDR1 DFQATT and CDR2 SNEGSKA (reference sequence). CDR3 size: 13 residues. Trimming removed 8 bases from V and 0 bases from J, with 11 bases in between. The CDR3 sequence is CSTKTTSNQPQHF. CDR3 nucleotide sequence: TGCAGTACTAAGACGACTAGCAATCAGCCCCAGCATTTT.

This clonotype came up once. The chain recombines TRBV7-3 with TRBJ2-3; unclear D gene. With 5 bases removed from V and 1 base from J, the gap between germline ends came to 13 bases. This CDR3 is built from 15 residues. Per the germline V gene, CDR1 is SGHTA and CDR2 is FQGTGA. CDR3: CASSRSSVGTDTQYF. The CDR3 DNA reads TGTGCCAGCAGCCGTTCTTCAGTGGGCACAGATACGCAGTATTTT.

V and J are TRBV5-4 and TRBJ2-2, with 9 bases identical to TRBD2. V lost 3 bases, J lost 4 bases, and 13 bases stayed unmatched. This CDR3 is 18 amino acids long. CDR1 and CDR2 from the germline V gene are SGHNT and YYREEE (reference sequence). CDR3 coding DNA: TGTGCCAGCAGCTACCTCTTTGGCGGGAGGGCCTTCACCGGGGAGCTGTTTTTT. This encodes CASSYLFGGRAFTGELFF.

The gene calls are TRBV25-1 and TRBJ1-3, with D tentatively TRBD1 (5 bases). The CDR3 runs 16 residues. V was shortened by 1 base and J by 1 base, with 11 bases between the two germline ends. Germline-derived CDR1 and CDR2 are MGHDK and SYGVNS. The CDR3 sequence: CASSEWGERSGNTIYF. The CDR3 DNA reads TGTGCCAGCAGTGAATGGGGGGAAAGGTCTGGAAACACCATATATTTT. Drawing the rest from reference TRBV25-1 and TRBJ1-3, the complete variable domain is EADIYQTPRYLVIGTGKKITLECSQTMGHDKMYWYQQDPGMELHLIHYSYGVNSTEKGDLSSESTVSRIRTEHFPLTLESARPSHTSQYLCASSEWGERSGNTIYFGEGSWLTVV.

This clonotype came up a few times. The chain links TRBV3-1 to TRBJ2-4, with 8 bases aligning to TRBD2. Germline-derived CDR1 and CDR2 are LGHDT and YNNKEL (reference sequence). V shed 8 bases, J shed 3 bases, and the junction held 3 bases outside the gene matches. The CDR3 length is 13 residues. CDR3 in amino acids: CASGAGVKNIQYF. In DNA form, the CDR3 reads TGTGCCAGCGGAGCGGGAGTCAAAAACATTCAGTACTTC.

The chain employs TRBV7-9 and TRBJ1-1; a possible D gene is TRBD1 (6 bases). In germline, CDR1 is SEHNR, CDR2 FQNEAQ (reference sequence). V lost 10 bases, J lost 0 bases, and 12 bases lay in between. The CDR3 extends over 13 amino acids. CDR3 nucleotides: TGTGCCACCGCCAGGGGTATGAACACTGAAGCTTTCTTT. It yields the protein CATARGMNTEAFF. Together with reference TRBV7-9 and TRBJ1-1, the CDR3 gives the full variable domain: DTGVSQNPRHKITKRGQNVTFRCDPISEHNRLYWYRQTLGQGPEFLTYFQNEAQLEKSRLLSDRFSAERPKGSFSTLEIQRTEQGDSAMYLCATARGMNTEAFFGQGTRLTVV.

In its sample, this clonotype was seen a few times. The chain employs TRBV7-2 and TRBJ2-1; D is ambiguous. V lost 4 bases to trimming and J lost 0 bases, with 10 bases between them. Germline V gene sequence: CDR1 SGHTA, CDR2 FQGNSA. The CDR3 has 15 residues. The CDR3 is CASSSGRNSYNEQFF. The CDR3, as DNA: TGTGCCAGCAGCTCCGGACGGAACTCCTACAATGAGCAGTTCTTC.

The genes are TRBV2 and TRBJ2-1, with 10 bases that match TRBD2. The CDR3 length is 14 residues. V lost 10 bases, J lost 0 bases, and 3 bases stayed unmatched. Germline values: CDR1 SNHLY, CDR2 FYNNEI. CDR3 protein: CAILAGGSYNEQFF. The DNA for the CDR3 is TGTGCCATTTTAGCGGGGGGCTCCTACAATGAGCAGTTCTTC.

This clonotype was seen a handful of times. The chain employs TRBV12-3 or TRBV12-4 and TRBJ1-5, with D uncertain. The CDR3 consists of 13 residues. V was trimmed by 6 bases and J by 2 bases, leaving 8 bases between them. CDR3 amino acids: CASRYTGNQPQHF. The CDR3 DNA follows: TGTGCCAGCAGGTACACCGGCAATCAGCCCCAGCATTTT.

The chain employs TRBV7-9 and TRBJ1-6; no reliable D call. The CDR3 has 14 amino acids. V was clipped by 5 bases and J by 7 bases, with 12 bases between them. The germline V gene encodes CDR1 SEHNR and CDR2 FQNEAQ (reference sequence). CDR3 loop: CASSEPVANSPLHF. CDR3 bases: TGTGCCAGCAGCGAACCCGTGGCCAATTCACCCCTCCACTTT.

This clonotype has just a few counts. V and J are TRBV5-1 and TRBJ2-7; 9 bases map to TRBD2. V dropped 4 bases and J dropped 0; count of bases not matched to a gene: 5. CDR3 length: 15 residues. Germline values: CDR1 SGHRS, CDR2 YFSETQ. CDR3: CASSKGLASSYEQYF. CDR3 bases: TGCGCCAGCAGCAAAGGACTAGCGAGCTCCTACGAGCAGTACTTC.

CDR3 amino acids: CASSSPAYQETQYF. CDR3 coding DNA: TGTGCCAGCAGCTCTCCAGCGTACCAAGAGACCCAGTACTTC. The chain couples TRBV7-9 to TRBJ2-5; D uncertain. Trimming took off 4 bases at V and 0 bases at J, with 9 bases between the two ends. This CDR3 contains 14 residues. Germline V gene sequence: CDR1 SEHNR, CDR2 FQNEAQ (reference sequence).

The rearrangement links TRBV18 to TRBJ1-5; possible D gene TRBD1, 6 bases. The V and J ends lost 4 bases and 3 bases respectively, with 10 bases between them. Germline-derived CDR1 and CDR2 are KGHSH and LQKENI. The CDR3 loop spans 14 amino acids. The CDR3 spells CASSRGTHNQPQHF. DNA for the CDR3: TGTGCCAGCTCACGCGGGACACACAATCAGCCCCAGCATTTT.

This clonotype showed up just a few times. The rearrangement joins TRBV21-1 to TRBJ1-2. TRBV21-1 is a recognized pseudogene. The CDR3 is made up of 14 amino acids. CDR3 nucleotides: TGTGCCAGCAGCGAAGACGGAGCTAACTATGGCTACACCTTC. This codes for CASSEDGANYGYTF.

The chain is built from TRBV12-3 or TRBV12-4 and TRBJ2-3; 8 positions match TRBD2. CDR3 size: 17 residues. Trimming cost V 4 bases and J 5 bases; bases outside gene matches: 14. Here the CDR3 reads CASSSTGGSSLRDTQYF. The CDR3 DNA reads as TGTGCCAGCAGTTCTACGGGGGGGTCTTCTCTCAGAGATACGCAGTATTTT.